The clone carrying this T cell receptor beta chain occurred many times. Its specificity is unknown. The CDR3 is 15 residues long. Trimming cost V 4 bases and J 6 bases; bases outside gene matches: 8. Germline lookup yields CDR1 SEHNR and CDR2 FQNEAQ (reference sequence). The record originates from a study of T-cell reconstitution after alpha-beta-depleted transplantation in children. Study-level points and caveats: Surviving recipient cells, namely T cells and thymic progenitors, were the source of high day-60 TCRbeta diversity in some patients. A year post-transplant, T-cell counts and diversity derived mostly from newly produced T cells. At around two months after transplant, the alpha-beta T cells were reportedly derived from several hundred expanded clones that came from non-depleted graft cells.

This sample's TCRbeta library carried unique molecular identifier barcodes. MiXCR, run by TCRdb on the PCR reads, gives a single entry per CDR3 protein. The sample contains over 450,000 distinct CDR3 sequences, over 9.5% of which appear only once. The receptor was isolated from a child aged 2 to 10 with inherited bone marrow failure, due to receive a stem cell transplant. The chain has TRBV7-9 and TRBJ2-7; TRBD2 aligns across 11 bases. The specimen was PBMCs, collected before TCRalphabeta/CD19-depleted stem cell transplant. The CDR3 is CASSSTLTSGIEQYF. The CDR3 nucleotides read TGTGCCAGCAGCTCAACCCTGACTAGCGGGATCGAGCAGTACTTC. The full variable domain, with the rest looked up from reference TRBV7-9 and TRBJ2-7, is DTGVSQNPRHKITKRGQNVTFRCDPISEHNRLYWYRQTLGQGPEFLTYFQNEAQLEKSRLLSDRFSAERPKGSFSTLEIQRTEQGDSAMYLCASSSTLTSGIEQYFGPGTRLTVT.